One TCR beta chain is described in this entry. This CDR3 has 12 amino acids. The V end lost 7 bases, the J end lost 5 bases, and 11 bases lay between the germline ends. Germline-derived CDR1 and CDR2 are SQVTM and ANQGSEA. As processed by the authors: Researchers report that nucleated cell counts were estimated from reference gene primer amplification. Only in-frame clones appear in the TCRdb table, and some are missing; sequencing was by immunoSEQ multiplex PCR. For V, J and clone size, that table is used; D and trimming come from the DNA. The repertoire holds approximately 140,000 clones, with roughly 83% as singletons. The data derive from a study of blood T cell repertoires in COVID-19. Study context: The study drew acute and convalescent COVID-19 samples from the United States, Italy and Spain. Nucleic acid was either cDNA or gDNA, and it came from T cells, B-cell-depleted T cells, or PBMCs.

This TCR came from a woman older than 75 with acute or convalescent COVID-19. The genes are TRBV29-1 and TRBJ1-4; a possible D gene is TRBD1 (6 bases). The sequenced sample consisted of peripheral blood. CDR3 sequence: CSGQAANEKLFF. The CDR3, as DNA: TGCAGCGGACAGGCTGCGAATGAAAAACTGTTTTTT.